The source of this TCR beta chain is a study of T cell clonotyping in hematopoietic cell transplantation. Germline V gene lookup returns CDR1 MDHEN and CDR2 SYDVKM. The CDR3 extends over 14 amino acids. With 7 bases clipped from V and 1 base from J, the junction kept 7 bases outside the gene matches. Sample time point: recipient sample about 28 days before transplant, after cytoreduction. Clones were read by immunoSEQ multiplex PCR, and TCRdb kept only the in-frame ones, dropping some. Altogether around 45,000 clones are present, roughly 80% being singletons, with the ten largest covering roughly 5.7%.

Source: peripheral blood mononuclear cells, taken before stem cell transplant. The V call is TRBV28, the J call TRBJ2-7; 7 bases agree with TRBD1. The source of this sequence is a man aged 55 to 69 with myelodysplastic syndrome. Some clones in this sample may be carry-over from other donors' samples. This CDR3 reads CASIPGTASYEQYF. The CDR3 DNA reads as TGTGCCAGCATTCCCGGGACAGCTTCCTACGAGCAGTACTTC.